Listed here is a single T cell receptor (beta chain). The entry originates in a study of cytomegalovirus exposure and HLA in healthy donors. This CDR3 contains 13 residues. Germline CDR1 is SQVTM and CDR2 is ANQGSEA. After removal of 6 bases from V and 5 bases from J, the junction contained 10 bases not matched to a gene. 13 Jbeta primers and 60 Vbeta primers were used for the PCR. Profiling relied on immunoSEQ multiplex PCR, and the TCRdb table lists in-frame clones only, not all of them. The sample holds approximately 100,000 clones, 74% seen once. The source material was PBMCs. The chain is built from TRBV29-1 and TRBJ2-7; 7 positions agree with TRBD1. The TCR comes from a man aged 50-60 years in good health and CMV-seropositive. CDR3 residues: CSVERQGANEQYF. In DNA, the CDR3 is TGCAGCGTAGAGAGACAGGGAGCCAACGAGCAGTACTTC.